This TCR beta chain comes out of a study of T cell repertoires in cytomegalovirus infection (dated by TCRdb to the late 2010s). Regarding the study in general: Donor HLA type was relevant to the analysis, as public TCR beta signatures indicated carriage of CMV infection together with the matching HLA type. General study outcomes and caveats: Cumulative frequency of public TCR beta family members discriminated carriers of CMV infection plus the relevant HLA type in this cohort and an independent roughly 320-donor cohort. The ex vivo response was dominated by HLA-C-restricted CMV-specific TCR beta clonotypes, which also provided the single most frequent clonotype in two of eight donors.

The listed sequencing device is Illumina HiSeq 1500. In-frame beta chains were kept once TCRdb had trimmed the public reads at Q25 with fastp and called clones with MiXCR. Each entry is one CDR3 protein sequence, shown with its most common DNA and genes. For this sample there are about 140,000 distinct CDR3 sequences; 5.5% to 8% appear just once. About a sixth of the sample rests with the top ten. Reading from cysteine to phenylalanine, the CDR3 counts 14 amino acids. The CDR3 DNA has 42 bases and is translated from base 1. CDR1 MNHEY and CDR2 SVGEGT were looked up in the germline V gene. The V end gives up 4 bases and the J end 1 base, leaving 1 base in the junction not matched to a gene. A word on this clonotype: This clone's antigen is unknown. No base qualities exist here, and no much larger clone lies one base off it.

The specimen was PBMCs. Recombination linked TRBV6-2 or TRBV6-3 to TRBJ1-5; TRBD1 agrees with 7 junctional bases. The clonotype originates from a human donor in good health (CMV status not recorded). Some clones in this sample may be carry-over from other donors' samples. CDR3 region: CASSWTGSNQPQHF. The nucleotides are TGTGCCAGCAGTTGGACAGGAAGCAATCAGCCCCAGCATTTT.